The 6 T cell receptor beta chains listed next were all sequenced from one sample in a study of PD-L1 blockade in urothelial cancer. TCRdb keeps only in-frame clones here, not all; method: immunoSEQ multiplex PCR. The top ten clones hold 3% to 3.5% of a sample with more than 35,000 clones, roughly four fifths of them seen once. The input for sequencing was PBMCs, taken around atezolizumab (anti-PD-L1) treatment. All receptors come from a man aged 65 to 85 with urothelial cancer.

DNA of the CDR3: TGTGCCAGCAGTCCGGGGGGGTCGAACACTGAAGCTTTCTTT. It codes for CASSPGGSNTEAFF. The J gene is TRBJ1-1, the V gene TRBV6-5; D is possibly TRBD1 (5 bases). The germline CDR1 and CDR2 sequences are MNHEY and SVGAGI. The CDR3 consists of 14 residues. V was shortened by 5 bases and J by 1 base, with 11 bases between the two germline ends.

The chain is built from TRBV5-1 and TRBJ2-5, with D uncertain. V lost 0 bases to trimming and J lost 5 bases, with 5 bases between them. The V gene's germline CDR1 is SGHRS and CDR2 YFSETQ. CDR3 length: 12 residues. CDR3 sequence reads: CASSLAVETQYF. DNA of the CDR3: TGCGCCAGCAGCTTGGCCGTTGAGACCCAGTACTTC.

This sequence joins TRBV30 and TRBJ2-5, with D maybe TRBD2 (6 bases). V was trimmed by 2 bases and J by 7 bases, leaving 11 bases between them. The CDR3 is made up of 12 amino acids. CDR1 GTSNPN and CDR2 SVGIG come from the germline V gene (reference sequence). CDR3 residues: CAWSWRGRTQYF. CDR3 bases: TGTGCCTGGAGTTGGCGGGGTAGGACCCAGTACTTC.

This clone was found a few times. The chain couples TRBV2 to TRBJ2-5; tentatively, D is TRBD2 (5 bases). The CDR3 is made up of 14 amino acids. Deletions cut 2 bases from V and 5 bases from J, with 12 bases between. Germline V gene sequence: CDR1 SNHLY, CDR2 FYNNEI. For the CDR3, the DNA is TGTGCCAGCAGTGAAAGGACTCCCGCTGAGACCCAGTACTTC. Protein: CASSERTPAETQYF.

This sequence joins TRBV4-1 and TRBJ2-1; a possible D gene is TRBD2 (5 bases). V lost 0 bases, J lost 3 bases, and 12 bases lay in between. CDR1 is MGHRA, CDR2 YSYEKL, per germline. This CDR3 has 16 amino acids. CDR3 loop: CASSQDRGHYYNEQFF. For the CDR3, the DNA is TGCGCCAGCAGCCAAGATAGAGGGCACTACTACAATGAGCAGTTCTTC.

V is TRBV18 and J is TRBJ2-7; 9 bases map to TRBD1. Germline CDR1 is KGHSH and CDR2 is LQKENI. Trimming removed 6 bases from V and 1 base from J; junction bases left unmatched: 7. The CDR3 loop spans 15 amino acids. CDR3 DNA: TGTGCCAGCTCGGCAGCCGGGACAGGGTCCTACGAGCAGTACTTC. The encoded protein is CASSAAGTGSYEQYF.